The rows below give T cell receptor beta chains drawn from one sample of a study of blood T cells in healthy people across ages. TCRdb re-called the 5' RACE reads through MiXCR, storing one row per CDR3 protein. The sample records about 1.7 million distinct CDR3 sequences, roughly 27% being singletons. Input material: blood. All receptors come from a woman younger than 45 in good health. Both conserved end residues are part of each CDR3. Fields, in order: V gene, clone size, D gene, J gene, CDR3 protein, CDR3 DNA. D genes are given only for firm matches. The size field is filled for only some rows; it gives once, few, many or a size class.

TRBV7-2	many	NA	TRBJ2-5	CASSLSGSGETQYF	TGTGCCAGCAGCTTAAGCGGGTCGGGGGAGACCCAGTACTTC
TRBV12-3/TRBV12-4	NA	NA	TRBJ2-7	CASSRTGTLHEQYF	TGTGCCAGCAGTCGGACCGGGACTTTACACGAGCAGTACTTC
TRBV19	NA	NA	TRBJ2-7	CASSIDPSGPGLYNEQYF	TGTGCCAGTAGTATAGATCCTTCGGGGCCGGGACTCTACAATGAGCAGTACTTC
TRBV9	NA	NA	TRBJ2-2	CASSPRGPGENTGELFF	TGTGCCAGCAGCCCGCGGGGTCCAGGGGAGAACACCGGGGAGCTGTTTTTT
TRBV5-1	few	NA	TRBJ2-7	CASSRLGPYEQYF	TGCGCCAGCAGTCGTTTAGGCCCCTACGAGCAGTACTTC
TRBV29-1	few	NA	TRBJ2-1	CSVEDGGWGCNEQFF	TGCAGCGTTGAAGATGGAGGCTGGGGCTGCAATGAGCAGTTCTTC
TRBV29-1	many	NA	TRBJ2-7	CSAHRVGYEQYF	TGCAGCGCCCACAGGGTGGGATACGAGCAGTACTTC
TRBV12-3/TRBV12-4	NA	NA	TRBJ2-7	CASSLEGPGYYEQYF	TGTGCCAGCAGTTTAGAGGGACCAGGATACTACGAGCAGTACTTC
TRBV18	NA	NA	TRBJ2-1	CASSPREETRFF	TGTGCCAGCTCACCACGGGAGGAGACCCGGTTCTTC
TRBV9	NA	NA	TRBJ2-5	CASSILDKETQYF	TGTGCCAGCAGCATACTAGACAAAGAGACCCAGTACTTC
TRBV6-2/TRBV6-3	many	TRBD2	TRBJ2-4	CASSQTRGGAKNIQYF	TGTGCCAGCAGTCAGACCCGGGGGGGAGCCAAAAACATTCAGTACTTC
TRBV12-5	NA	NA	TRBJ2-3	CASGSRSQDTQYF	TGTGCTAGTGGTTCTCGGTCTCAAGATACGCAGTATTTT
TRBV20-1	NA	TRBD1	TRBJ2-2	CSASSGQEWNTGELFF	TGCAGTGCTTCCTCAGGACAGGAATGGAACACCGGGGAGCTGTTTTTT
TRBV3-1	many	TRBD1	TRBJ2-7	CASSLGQAGTYEQYF	TGTGCCAGCAGCCTCGGACAGGCCGGCACCTACGAGCAGTACTTC
TRBV6-5	few	NA	TRBJ1-5	CSSSLVAGNQPQHF	TGTTCCAGCAGTTTAGTGGCAGGGAATCAGCCCCAGCATTTT
TRBV5-6	NA	NA	TRBJ2-7	CASSIDGPYEQYF	TGTGCCAGCAGCATAGACGGGCCCTACGAGCAGTACTTC
TRBV7-6	few	NA	TRBJ2-1	CASSVTGLEQFF	TGTGCCAGCAGCGTGACAGGTCTTGAGCAGTTCTTC
TRBV27	few	TRBD2	TRBJ2-1	CASSLVRSGGGNEQFF	TGTGCCAGCAGTTTGGTCCGGTCTGGCGGGGGCAATGAGCAGTTCTTC
TRBV20-1	NA	TRBD1	TRBJ1-2	CSATTQGVGYGYTF	TGCAGTGCTACAACACAGGGGGTAGGCTATGGCTACACCTTC
TRBV24-1	NA	NA	TRBJ2-3	CATSERPTGSDLDTQYF	TGTGCCACCAGTGAGCGCCCTACAGGGTCGGACTTGGATACGCAGTATTTT
TRBV11-2	NA	NA	TRBJ2-1	CASSNGLGGEQFF	TGTGCCAGCAGCAACGGACTAGGGGGTGAGCAGTTCTTC
TRBV28	few	NA	TRBJ2-3	CASSPDLPGWTQYF	TGTGCCAGCAGTCCAGATTTACCGGGGTGGACGCAGTATTTT
TRBV3-1	NA	NA	TRBJ2-3	CASSQDSVPDTQYF	TGTGCCAGCAGCCAAGACTCGGTCCCAGATACGCAGTATTTT
TRBV5-1	NA	TRBD1	TRBJ1-2	CASSWYGTGEGGYTF	TGCGCCAGCAGCTGGTATGGGACAGGGGAAGGAGGCTACACCTTC
TRBV7-6	NA	TRBD2	TRBJ2-1	CASSFWSGGAYNGQFF	TGTGCCAGCAGCTTCTGGAGCGGGGGGGCCTACAATGGGCAGTTCTTC
TRBV19	NA	NA	TRBJ1-2	CASSIPTGGYTF	TGTGCCAGTAGTATTCCGACTGGCGGCTACACCTTC
TRBV7-2	NA	NA	TRBJ1-5	CASSPGQGLRAQHF	TGTGCCAGCAGCCCAGGCCAGGGACTGAGAGCCCAGCATTTT
TRBV10-3	NA	NA	TRBJ2-1	CAISEDNEQFF	TGTGCCATCAGTGAAGATAATGAGCAGTTCTTC
TRBV28	NA	TRBD1	TRBJ1-4	CASSLGGQGANEKLFF	TGTGCCAGCAGTTTAGGCGGACAGGGAGCTAATGAAAAACTGTTTTTT
TRBV6-5	NA	TRBD2	TRBJ2-5	CASTPPLAGYNEQYF	TGTGCCAGCACCCCGCCCTTAGCGGGGTACAATGAGCAGTACTTC
TRBV2	NA	NA	TRBJ2-5	CASRGGSRSQTQYF	TGTGCCAGCAGGGGGGGTAGCAGGAGTCAGACCCAGTACTTC
TRBV20-1	many	NA	TRBJ2-5	CSAREGYF	TGCAGTGCTAGAGAGGGGTACTTC
TRBV3-1	NA	TRBD1	TRBJ2-4	CASSRGTGGYNEQYF	TGTGCCAGCAGCCGCGGAACAGGGGGCTACAATGAGCAGTACTTC
TRBV16	few	TRBD1	TRBJ1-2	CASSQTGESGYGYTF	TGTGCCAGCAGCCAGACAGGGGAGTCTGGCTATGGCTACACCTTC
TRBV7-2	many	NA	TRBJ2-7	CASSLDRGQFYEQYF	TGTGCCAGCAGCTTAGACCGTGGACAGTTTTACGAGCAGTACTTC
TRBV2	few	NA	TRBJ2-1	CASNLEQGSYNEQFF	TGTGCCAGCAATCTGGAACAGGGTAGTTACAATGAGCAGTTCTTC
TRBV19	NA	TRBD2	TRBJ2-2	CASSPDPLAGDTGELFF	TGTGCCAGTAGTCCTGACCCGTTAGCGGGAGATACCGGGGAGCTGTTTTTT
TRBV20-1	few	NA	TRBJ1-6	CSARNGGVGSSPLHF	TGCAGTGCTAGAAATGGCGGGGTAGGCTCCTCACCCCTCCACTTT
TRBV6-6	many	NA	TRBJ1-4	CASSYSLEGGELFF	TGTGCCAGCAGTTACTCGCTCGAGGGAGGCGAACTGTTTTTT
TRBV20-1	NA	TRBD2	TRBJ2-3	CSAGPSGTSTDTQYF	TGCAGTGCCGGCCCTAGCGGGACTAGCACAGATACGCAGTATTTT